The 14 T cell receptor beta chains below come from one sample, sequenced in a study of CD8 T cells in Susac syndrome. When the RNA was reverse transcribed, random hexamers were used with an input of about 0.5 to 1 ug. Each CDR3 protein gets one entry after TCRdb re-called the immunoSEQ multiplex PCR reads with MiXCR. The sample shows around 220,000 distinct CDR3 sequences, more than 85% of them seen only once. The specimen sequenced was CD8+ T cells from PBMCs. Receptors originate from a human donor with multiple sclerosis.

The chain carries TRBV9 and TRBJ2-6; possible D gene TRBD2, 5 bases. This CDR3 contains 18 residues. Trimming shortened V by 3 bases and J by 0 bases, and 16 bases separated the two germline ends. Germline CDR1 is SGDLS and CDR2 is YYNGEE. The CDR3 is CASSEGSGRISGANVLTF. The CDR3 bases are TGTGCCAGCAGCGAGGGCAGCGGACGAATCTCTGGGGCCAACGTCCTGACTTTC.

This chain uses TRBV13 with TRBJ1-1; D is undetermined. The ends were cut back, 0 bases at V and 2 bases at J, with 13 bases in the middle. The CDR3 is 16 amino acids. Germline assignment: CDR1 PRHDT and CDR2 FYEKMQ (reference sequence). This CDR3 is CASSLGHEGGNTEAFF. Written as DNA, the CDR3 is TGTGCCAGCAGCTTAGGGCATGAGGGTGGTAACACTGAAGCTTTCTTT. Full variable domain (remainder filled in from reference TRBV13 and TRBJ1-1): AAGVIQSPRHLIKEKRETATLKCYPIPRHDTVYWYQQGPGQDPQFLISFYEKMQSDKGSIPDRFSAQQFSDYHSELNMSSLELGDSALYFCASSLGHEGGNTEAFFGQGTRLTVV.

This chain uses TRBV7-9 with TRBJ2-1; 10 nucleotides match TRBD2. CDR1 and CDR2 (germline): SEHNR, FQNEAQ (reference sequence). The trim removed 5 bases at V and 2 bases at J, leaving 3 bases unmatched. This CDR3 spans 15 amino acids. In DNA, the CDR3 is TGTGCCAGCAGCCCAGCGGGAGGGCCCTACAATGAGCAGTTCTTC. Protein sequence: CASSPAGGPYNEQFF.

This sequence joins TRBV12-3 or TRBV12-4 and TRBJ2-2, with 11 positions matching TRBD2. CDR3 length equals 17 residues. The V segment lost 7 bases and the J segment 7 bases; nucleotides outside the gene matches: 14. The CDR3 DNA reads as TGTGCCAGCACCGTAGGGGGACTAGCGGATAATGGCGGGGAGCTGTTTTTT. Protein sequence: CASTVGGLADNGGELFF.

The CDR3 sequence is CASSQVTEAELFF. The DNA for the CDR3 is TGCGCCAGCAGCCAAGTCACGGAGGCGGAACTGTTTTTT. The chain couples TRBV4-1 to TRBJ1-4, with D unresolved. This CDR3 comprises 13 residues. The V end was cut by 1 base, the J end by 12 bases, with 12 bases between. Germline lookup yields CDR1 MGHRA and CDR2 YSYEKL.

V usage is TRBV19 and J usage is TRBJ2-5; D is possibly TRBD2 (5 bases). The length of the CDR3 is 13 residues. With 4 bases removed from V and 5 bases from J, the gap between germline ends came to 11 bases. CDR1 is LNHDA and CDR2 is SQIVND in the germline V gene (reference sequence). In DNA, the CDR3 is TGTGCCAGTAGTACTCCAGCGGCGGAGACCCAGTACTTC. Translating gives CASSTPAAETQYF.

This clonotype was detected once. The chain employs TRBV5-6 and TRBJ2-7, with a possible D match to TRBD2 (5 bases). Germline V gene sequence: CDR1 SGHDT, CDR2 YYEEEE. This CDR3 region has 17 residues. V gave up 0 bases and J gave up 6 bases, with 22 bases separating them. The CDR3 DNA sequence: TGTGCCAGCAGCTTGGCCGCTCTTGAGGGATCAAGGTCCGAGCAGTACTTC. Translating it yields CASSLAALEGSRSEQYF.

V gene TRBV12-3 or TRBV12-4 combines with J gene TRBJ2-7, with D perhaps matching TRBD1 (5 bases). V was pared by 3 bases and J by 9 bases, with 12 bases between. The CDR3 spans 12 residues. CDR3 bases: TGTGCCAGCAGTTTGGGGAACAGGTCGCAGTACTTC. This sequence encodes CASSLGNRSQYF.

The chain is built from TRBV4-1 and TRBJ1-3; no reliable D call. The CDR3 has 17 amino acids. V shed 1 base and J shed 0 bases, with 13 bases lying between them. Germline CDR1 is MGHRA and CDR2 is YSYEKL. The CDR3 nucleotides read TGCGCCAGCAGCCAAGTTAACAGCCGGTTCTCTGGAAACACCATATATTTT. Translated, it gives CASSQVNSRFSGNTIYF.

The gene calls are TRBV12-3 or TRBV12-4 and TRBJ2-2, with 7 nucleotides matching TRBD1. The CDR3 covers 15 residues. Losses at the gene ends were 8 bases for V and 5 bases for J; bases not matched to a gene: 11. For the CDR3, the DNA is TGTGCCAGCGTATCCACAGGGACAGATACCGGGGAGCTGTTTTTT. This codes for CASVSTGTDTGELFF.

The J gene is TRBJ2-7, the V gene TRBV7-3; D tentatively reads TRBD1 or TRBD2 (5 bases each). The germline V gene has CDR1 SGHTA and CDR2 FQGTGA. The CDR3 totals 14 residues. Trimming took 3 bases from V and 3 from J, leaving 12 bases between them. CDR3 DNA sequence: TGTGCCAGCAGCTTTGGGCAGGGAGACTACGAGCAGTACTTC. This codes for CASSFGQGDYEQYF.

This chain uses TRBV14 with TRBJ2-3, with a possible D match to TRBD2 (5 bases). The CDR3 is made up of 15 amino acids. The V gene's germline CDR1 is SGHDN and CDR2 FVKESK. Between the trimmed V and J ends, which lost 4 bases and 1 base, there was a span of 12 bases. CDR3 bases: TGTGCCAGCAGCCTGAGGGTGGTAGGCACAGATACGCAGTATTTT. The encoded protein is CASSLRVVGTDTQYF.

CDR3 in amino acids: CAPSPTGANVLTF. CDR3 coding DNA: TGTGCGCCCAGCCCCACCGGGGCCAACGTCCTGACTTTC. The rearrangement joins TRBV7-9 to TRBJ2-6; no clear D gene. CDR3 length equals 13 residues. Per germline, CDR1 SEHNR and CDR2 FQNEAQ (reference sequence). The full variable domain, in which reference TRBV7-9 and TRBJ2-6 provide the parts outside the CDR3, is DTGVSQNPRHKITKRGQNVTFRCDPISEHNRLYWYRQTLGQGPEFLTYFQNEAQLEKSRLLSDRFSAERPKGSFSTLEIQRTEQGDSAMYLCAPSPTGANVLTFGAGSRLTVL.

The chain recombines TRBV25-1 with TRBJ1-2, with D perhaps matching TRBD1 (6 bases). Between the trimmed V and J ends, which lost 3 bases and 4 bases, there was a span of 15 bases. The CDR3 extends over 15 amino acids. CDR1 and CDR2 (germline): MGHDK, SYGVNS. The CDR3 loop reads CASSELGQPGYGYTF. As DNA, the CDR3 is TGTGCCAGCAGTGAGTTGGGACAACCCGGCTATGGCTACACCTTC.